This entry lists 15 T cell receptor beta chains sequenced from one sample in a study of identical twins. TCRdb used MiXCR to reprocess the 5' RACE reads, holding one entry per CDR3 protein. The sample carries about 490,000 distinct CDR3 sequences, about 16% recorded once. This sample was shared with a second study, whose subject was yellow fever vaccine responses in identical twins.

The sample consisted of CD4+ T cells sorted from blood. The source of these receptors is a woman in her late teens or twenties in good health.

V usage is TRBV6-1 and J usage is TRBJ2-3, with 11 bases lining up with TRBD2. V shed 10 bases and J 0 bases; nucleotides not matched to a gene: 6. This CDR3 has 15 residues. Germline V lookup: CDR1 MNHNS, CDR2 SASEGT. This CDR3 reads CATQTSGKSTDTQYF. The CDR3 nucleotides read TGTGCCACTCAGACTAGCGGGAAGAGCACAGATACGCAGTATTTT.

This clonotype came up a few times. This rearrangement joins TRBV11-3 to TRBJ2-3; no reliable D call. V gave up 2 bases and J gave up 3 bases, with 9 bases separating them. Germline CDR1 SGHNT, CDR2 YENEEA. The CDR3 runs 14 residues. The CDR3 coding sequence is TGTGCCAGCAGCTTATCCCGAATTACAGATACGCAGTATTTT. It codes for CASSLSRITDTQYF.

The sample holds a few counts of this clonotype. V gene TRBV10-1 combines with J gene TRBJ2-5, with D tentatively TRBD1 (5 bases). Trimming took off 2 bases at V and 4 bases at J, with 14 bases between the two ends. Germline V gene sequence: CDR1 WNHNN, CDR2 SYGVQD (reference sequence). The CDR3 contains 15 residues. The CDR3 reads CASSEGASGLETQYF. The CDR3 DNA reads as TGCGCCAGCAGTGAGGGGGCCTCTGGGTTAGAGACCCAGTACTTC.

This clonotype was counted between two and nine times. V is TRBV19 and J is TRBJ2-7; 10 bases are shared with TRBD1. Trimming took 6 bases from V and 3 from J; bases not matched to a gene: 5. The CDR3 is made up of 14 amino acids. Per the germline V gene, CDR1 is LNHDA and CDR2 is SQIVND (reference sequence). This CDR3 reads CASRPTGGIYEQYF. CDR3 DNA: TGTGCCAGTAGACCGACAGGGGGCATCTACGAGCAGTACTTC.

This clonotype was recorded a few times. The chain uses TRBV29-1 and TRBJ2-7; 9 positions match TRBD2. CDR1 is SQVTM, CDR2 ANQGSEA, per germline. The CDR3 extends over 15 amino acids. Trimming took 6 bases from V and 4 from J; bases not matched to a gene: 13. CDR3 DNA sequence: TGCAGCGTAATGGCGCCGATAGCGGGAGTTTACGAGCAGTACTTC. It yields the protein CSVMAPIAGVYEQYF.

The chain joins TRBV12-3 or TRBV12-4 to TRBJ2-7; 7 nucleotides match TRBD2. Trimming cost V 2 bases and J 2 bases; bases outside gene matches: 6. The CDR3 is made up of 15 amino acids. The CDR3, as DNA: TGTGCCAGCAGTTTATCGCGGGAGTGGACCTACGAGCAGTACTTC. Translated: CASSLSREWTYEQYF.

A few counts support this clonotype. The rearrangement links TRBV6-1 to TRBJ2-1; D is ambiguous. V shed 6 bases and J shed 0 bases, with 6 bases lying between them. Germline CDR1 and CDR2: MNHNS and SASEGT. This CDR3 has 13 residues. This CDR3 reads CASRRDSYNEQFF. The CDR3 nucleotides are TGTGCCAGCAGGCGTGACTCCTACAATGAGCAGTTCTTC.

V is TRBV5-1 and J is TRBJ2-1, with 9 bases identical to TRBD2. CDR1 is SGHRS and CDR2 is YFSETQ in the germline V gene. With V trimmed by 4 bases and J by 4 bases, 3 bases remained unmatched. This CDR3 spans 14 amino acids. In DNA form, the CDR3 reads TGCGCCAGCAGCGCTAGCGGGACATACAATGAGCAGTTCTTC. As protein: CASSASGTYNEQFF.

This clonotype appeared a few times. The chain is built from TRBV28 and TRBJ2-1, with TRBD1 matching 7 bases. Trimming at V came to 6 bases and at J to 1 base, leaving 6 bases not matched to a gene. The CDR3 sequence is 15 residues long. Germline-derived CDR1 and CDR2 are MDHEN and SYDVKM. The CDR3 region is CASSDRVGSYNEQFF. CDR3 nucleotides: TGTGCCAGCAGCGACAGGGTCGGGTCCTACAATGAGCAGTTCTTC.

The chain joins TRBV7-9 to TRBJ2-3, with 10 bases matching TRBD2. Germline lookup yields CDR1 SEHNR and CDR2 FQNEAQ (reference sequence). This CDR3 is built from 13 residues. V trimming: 8 bases; J trimming: 7 bases; junction bases outside the gene matches: 6. The CDR3 region has the DNA TGTGCCAGCCTAGCGGGAGATAGGTATACGCAGTATTTT. It codes for CASLAGDRYTQYF.

This clonotype was counted only a few times. The chain combines TRBV14 with TRBJ1-1; D remains ambiguous. This CDR3 contains 11 residues. Trimming shortened V by 0 bases and J by 9 bases, and 5 bases separated the two germline ends. CDR1 SGHDN and CDR2 FVKESK come from the germline V gene. CDR3 region: CASSQDWKAFF. CDR3 DNA: TGTGCCAGCAGCCAAGATTGGAAAGCTTTCTTT.

The chain recombines TRBV2 with TRBJ2-7; D gene ambiguous. The CDR3 length is 12 residues. V was clipped by 10 bases and J by 3 bases, with 13 bases between them. The germline V gene has CDR1 SNHLY and CDR2 FYNNEI. DNA of the CDR3: TGTGCCACCTCGACGGAGAACTACGAGCAGTACTTC. It translates to CATSTENYEQYF.

The gene calls are TRBV28 and TRBJ1-5, with a tentative D call TRBD1 (6 bases). Germline-derived CDR1 and CDR2 are MDHEN and SYDVKM. Deletions cut 3 bases from V and 6 bases from J, with 12 bases between. This CDR3 spans 14 amino acids. Written as DNA, the CDR3 is TGTGCCAGCAGTTTTCTGGGGGGCCGTCAGCCCCAGCATTTT. Translated: CASSFLGGRQPQHF.

The chain couples TRBV4-1 to TRBJ2-1, with D perhaps matching TRBD2 (6 bases). The germline V gene has CDR1 MGHRA and CDR2 YSYEKL. The CDR3 sequence is 15 residues long. V was cut by 3 bases and J by 2 bases, with 11 bases left in between. CDR3 protein: CASSQTSTPYNEQFF. The CDR3 DNA is TGCGCCAGCAGCCAGACTAGTACCCCCTACAATGAGCAGTTCTTC.

The chain combines TRBV11-2 with TRBJ2-1; TRBD2 aligns across 13 bases. V shed 5 bases and J 7 bases; nucleotides not matched to a gene: 23. Looked up from germline, CDR1 is SGHAT and CDR2 is FQNNGV. This CDR3 is 21 amino acids long. The CDR3 nucleotides are TGTGCCAGCAGCAGCCGACTAGCGGGAGGATTTCTAGGCATCAGACAAAATGAGCAGTTCTTC. This codes for CASSSRLAGGFLGIRQNEQFF.